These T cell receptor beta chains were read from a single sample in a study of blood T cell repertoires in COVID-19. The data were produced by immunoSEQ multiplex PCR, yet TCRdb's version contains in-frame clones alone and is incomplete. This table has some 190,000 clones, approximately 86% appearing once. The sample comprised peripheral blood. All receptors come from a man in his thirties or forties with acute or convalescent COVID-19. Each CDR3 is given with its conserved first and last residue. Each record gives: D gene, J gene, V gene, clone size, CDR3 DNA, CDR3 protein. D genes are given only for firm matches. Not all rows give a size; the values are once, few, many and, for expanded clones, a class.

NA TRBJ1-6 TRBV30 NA TGTGCCTGGGACAGGTCTAATTCACCCCTCCACTTT CAWDRSNSPLHF
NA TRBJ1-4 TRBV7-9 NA TGTGCCAGCAGAATAGGGGTATTCGGGGAAAAACTGTTTTTT CASRIGVFGEKLFF
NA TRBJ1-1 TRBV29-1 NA TGCAGCGTAGCCCCCTTGGCTGAAGCTTTCTTT CSVAPLAEAFF
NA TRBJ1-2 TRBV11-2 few TGTGCCAGCAGCTTAGATCTAGCAGACCTCTATGGCTACACCTTC CASSLDLADLYGYTF
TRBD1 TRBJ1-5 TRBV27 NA TGTGCCAGCAGTTCCCTCGGGGACAGTTATAGCAATCAGCCCCAGCATTTT CASSSLGDSYSNQPQHF
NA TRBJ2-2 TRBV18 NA TGTGCCAGCTCACCTACGGGTAGTACCGGGGAGCTGTTTTTT CASSPTGSTGELFF
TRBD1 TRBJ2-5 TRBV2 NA TGTGCCAGCAGTGGGGACAGGGGTGGTCAAGAGACCCAGTACTTC CASSGDRGGQETQYF
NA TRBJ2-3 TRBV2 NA TGTGCCAGCAAAAGGGAGGCGGGGACCGGAGATACGCAGTATTTT CASKREAGTGDTQYF
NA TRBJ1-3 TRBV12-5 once TGTGCTAGTGGCAGCAGGGCTAGCTCTGGAAACACCATATATTTT CASGSRASSGNTIYF
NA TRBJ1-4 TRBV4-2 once TGTGCCAGCAGCCAAGGAACCATGGCTGATGAAAAACTGTTTTTT CASSQGTMADEKLFF
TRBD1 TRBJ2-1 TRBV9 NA TGTGCCAGCAGCGTCGACAGGGGCGGCGATGAGCAGTTCTTC CASSVDRGGDEQFF
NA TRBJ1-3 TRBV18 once TGTGCCAGCTCACCACAACTGCAAAATAGTGGAAACACCATATATTTT CASSPQLQNSGNTIYF
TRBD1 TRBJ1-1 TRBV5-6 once TGTGCCAGCAGTTCGACAGGGCTCCGTGAGGCTTTCTTT CASSSTGLREAFF
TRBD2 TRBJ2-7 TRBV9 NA TGTGCCAGCTCCGCGGGAGGCCTCTCCTACGAGCAGTACTTC CASSAGGLSYEQYF
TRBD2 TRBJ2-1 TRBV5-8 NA TGTGCCAGCAGCCCGGGGGGAGGGAATAATGAGCAGTTCTTC CASSPGGGNNEQFF
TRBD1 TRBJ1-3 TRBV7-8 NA TGTGCCAGCAGCTTAGGGGGACAGGCCCGCTCTGGAAACACCATATATTTT CASSLGGQARSGNTIYF
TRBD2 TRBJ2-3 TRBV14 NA TGTGCCAGCAGTCCAACCCGCGGGGGTGGGAATACGCAGTATTTT CASSPTRGGGNTQYF
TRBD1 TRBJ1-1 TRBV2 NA TGTGCCAGCAGCGAGACAGGGGACACTGAAGCTTTCTTT CASSETGDTEAFF
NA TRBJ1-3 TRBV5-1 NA TGCGCCAGCAGCTCAGCTCCGGGGGGGAGCTCTGGAAACACCATATATTTT CASSSAPGGSSGNTIYF
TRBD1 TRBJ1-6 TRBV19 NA TGTGCCACAACCGCCGGGACAGGGGGTAGCTCCTATAATTCACCCCTCCACTTT CATTAGTGGSSYNSPLHF
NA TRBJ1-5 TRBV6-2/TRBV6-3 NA TGTGCCAGCAGTTCGACACTCAAATTATCTAATCAGCCCCAGCATTTT CASSSTLKLSNQPQHF
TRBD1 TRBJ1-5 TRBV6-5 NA TGTGCCACGACGGACAGGGAGGGTCAGCCCCAGCATTTT CATTDREGQPQHF
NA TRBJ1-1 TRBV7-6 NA TGTGCCAGCATCCGAGGGGGTATTGGTAACACTGAAGCTTTCTTT CASIRGGIGNTEAFF
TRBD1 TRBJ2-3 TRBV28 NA TGTGCCAGCAGCCCCGACAGGGTACAAGATACGCAGTATTTT CASSPDRVQDTQYF
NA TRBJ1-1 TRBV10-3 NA TGTGCCATCAGTGCCAACGGGAACACTGAAGCTTTCTTT CAISANGNTEAFF
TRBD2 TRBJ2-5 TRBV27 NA TGTGCCAGCAGTTCCGACAGACTAGCGGGAGCGGGTGAGACCCAGTACTTC CASSSDRLAGAGETQYF
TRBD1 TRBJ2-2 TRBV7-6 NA TGTGCCAGCAGCCGACAGGGGGCGAACACCGGGGAGCTGTTTTTT CASSRQGANTGELFF
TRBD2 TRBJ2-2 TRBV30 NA TGTGCCTGGAGTGTACTGGGTAGCGGGAGGTTCGGGGAGCTGTTTTTT CAWSVLGSGRFGELFF
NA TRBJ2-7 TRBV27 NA TGTGCCAGCAGACTAAAGGGGACAACAGGGCTCGAGCAGTACTTC CASRLKGTTGLEQYF
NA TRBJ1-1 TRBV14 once TGTGCCAGCAGCCAGTCGGGACACAGGAACACTGAAGCTTTCTTT CASSQSGHRNTEAFF
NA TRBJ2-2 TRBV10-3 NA TGTGCCATCAGTGACGCAGGGGACACCGGGGAGCTGTTTTTT CAISDAGDTGELFF
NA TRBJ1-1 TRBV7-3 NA TGTGCCAGCAGCCCCTCCGGGGAGCTGAACACTGAAGCTTTCTTT CASSPSGELNTEAFF
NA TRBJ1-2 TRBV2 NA TGTGCCAGCAGCGTCCCGCGGTCAGGGCCACTGGACTATGGCTACACCTTC CASSVPRSGPLDYGYTF
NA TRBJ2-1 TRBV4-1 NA TGCGCCAGCAGCCAGAGCCCCGGGGTATACAATGAGCAGTTCTTC CASSQSPGVYNEQFF
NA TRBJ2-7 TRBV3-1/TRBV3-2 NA TGTGCCAGCAGCCCATTGCAGGGAGGCGAGCAGTACTTC CASSPLQGGEQYF
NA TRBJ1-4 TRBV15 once TGTGCCACCAGCAGAGGATTTCTCGGTCCAGGATCGAATGAAAAACTGTTTTTT CATSRGFLGPGSNEKLFF
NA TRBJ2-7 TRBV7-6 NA TGTGCCAGCAGCTTAGAGGCACAGGGTTTCTTCGAGCAGTACTTC CASSLEAQGFFEQYF
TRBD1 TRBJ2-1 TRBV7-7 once TGTGCTAGCAGCTTAGGGGGACAGGGTTCCTACAATGAGCAGTTCTTC CASSLGGQGSYNEQFF
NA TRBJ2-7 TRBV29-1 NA TGCAGCCACTCCCACAGCTACGAGCAGTACTTC CSHSHSYEQYF
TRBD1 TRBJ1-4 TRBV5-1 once TGCGCCAGCAGCTTGCCCACGGGACAGGGGTGGGAAAAACTGTTTTTT CASSLPTGQGWEKLFF
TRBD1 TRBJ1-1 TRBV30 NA TGTGCCTGGACCTCGGACAGGGGGACTGAAGCTTTCTTT CAWTSDRGTEAFF
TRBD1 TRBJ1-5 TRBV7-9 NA TGTGCCAGCAGCTTATCCGGGACAGGTCTCGATCAGCCCCAGCATTTT CASSLSGTGLDQPQHF
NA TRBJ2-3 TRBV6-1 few TGTGCCAGCAGTGAGATGGGAGACACAGATACGCAGTATTTT CASSEMGDTDTQYF
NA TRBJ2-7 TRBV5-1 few TGCGCCAGCAGCCTACCGTCCTACGAGCAGTACTTC CASSLPSYEQYF
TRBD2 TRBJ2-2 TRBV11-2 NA TGTGCCAGCAGCTTCCTAGCGGGCACCGGGGAGCTGTTTTTT CASSFLAGTGELFF
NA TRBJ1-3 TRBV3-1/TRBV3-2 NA TGTGCCAGCAGCCAAGCTACAAACACCATATATTTT CASSQATNTIYF
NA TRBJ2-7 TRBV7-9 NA TGTGCCAGCAGCTTGTCGATTGGGGGGTACGAGCAGTACTTC CASSLSIGGYEQYF